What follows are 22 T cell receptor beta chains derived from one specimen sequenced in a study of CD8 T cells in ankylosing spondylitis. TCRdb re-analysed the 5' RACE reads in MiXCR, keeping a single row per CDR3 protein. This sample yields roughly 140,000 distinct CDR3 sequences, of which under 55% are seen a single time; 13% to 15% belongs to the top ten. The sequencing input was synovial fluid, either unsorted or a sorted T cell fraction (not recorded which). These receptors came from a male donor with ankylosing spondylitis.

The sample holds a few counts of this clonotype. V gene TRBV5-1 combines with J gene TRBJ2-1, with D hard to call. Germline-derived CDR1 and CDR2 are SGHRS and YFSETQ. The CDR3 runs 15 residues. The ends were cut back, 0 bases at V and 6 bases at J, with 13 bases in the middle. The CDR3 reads CASSLGCRVCNEQFF. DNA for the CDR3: TGCGCCAGCAGCTTGGGGTGTAGAGTTTGCAATGAGCAGTTCTTC.

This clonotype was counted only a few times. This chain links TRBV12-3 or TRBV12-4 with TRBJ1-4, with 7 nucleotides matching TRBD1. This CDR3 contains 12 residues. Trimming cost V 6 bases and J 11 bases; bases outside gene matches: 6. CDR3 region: CASSEGAGKLFF. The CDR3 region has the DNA TGTGCCAGCAGCGAGGGGGCAGGGAAACTGTTTTTT.

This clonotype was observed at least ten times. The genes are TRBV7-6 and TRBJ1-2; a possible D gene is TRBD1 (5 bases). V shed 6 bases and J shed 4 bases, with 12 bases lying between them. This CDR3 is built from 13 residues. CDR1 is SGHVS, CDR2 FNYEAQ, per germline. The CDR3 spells CASRPQGSYGYTF. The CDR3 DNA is TGTGCCAGCAGACCCCAGGGTAGCTATGGCTACACCTTC. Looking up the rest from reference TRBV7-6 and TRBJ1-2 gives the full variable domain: GAGVSQSPRYKVTKRGQDVALRCDPISGHVSLYWYRQALGQGPEFLTYFNYEAQQDKSGLPNDRFSAERPEGSISTLTIQRTEQRDSAMYRCASRPQGSYGYTFGSGTRLTVV.

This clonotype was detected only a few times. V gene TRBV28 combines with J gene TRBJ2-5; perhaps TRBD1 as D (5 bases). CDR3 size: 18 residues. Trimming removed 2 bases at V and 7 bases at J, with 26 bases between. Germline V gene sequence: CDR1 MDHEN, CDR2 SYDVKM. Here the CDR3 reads CASSLLWQGGQLKGTQYF. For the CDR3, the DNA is TGTGCCAGCAGTTTACTGTGGCAGGGCGGTCAGCTGAAGGGGACCCAGTACTTC. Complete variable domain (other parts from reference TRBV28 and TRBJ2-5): DVKVTQSSRYLVKRTGEKVFLECVQDMDHENMFWYRQDPGLGLRLIYFSYDVKMKEKGDIPEGYSVSREKKERFSLILESASTNQTSMYLCASSLLWQGGQLKGTQYFGPGTRLLVL.

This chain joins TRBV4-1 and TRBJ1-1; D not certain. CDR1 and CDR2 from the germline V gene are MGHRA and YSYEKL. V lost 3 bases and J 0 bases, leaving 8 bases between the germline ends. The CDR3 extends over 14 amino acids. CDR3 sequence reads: CASSQATMNTEAFF. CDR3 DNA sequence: TGCGCCAGCAGCCAGGCTACGATGAACACTGAAGCTTTCTTT.

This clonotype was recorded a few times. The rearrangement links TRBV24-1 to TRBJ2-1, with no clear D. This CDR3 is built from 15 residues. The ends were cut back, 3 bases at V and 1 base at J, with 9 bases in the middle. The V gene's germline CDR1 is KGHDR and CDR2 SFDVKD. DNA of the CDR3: TGTGCCACCAGTGATATAGGGAAGTCCTACAATGAGCAGTTCTTC. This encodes CATSDIGKSYNEQFF.

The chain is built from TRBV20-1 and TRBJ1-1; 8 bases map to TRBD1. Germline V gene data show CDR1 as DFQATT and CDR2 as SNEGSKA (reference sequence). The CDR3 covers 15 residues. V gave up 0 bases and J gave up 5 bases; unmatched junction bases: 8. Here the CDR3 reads CSARDVWTGRTEAFF. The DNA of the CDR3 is TGCAGTGCTAGAGATGTGTGGACAGGGAGGACTGAAGCTTTCTTT.

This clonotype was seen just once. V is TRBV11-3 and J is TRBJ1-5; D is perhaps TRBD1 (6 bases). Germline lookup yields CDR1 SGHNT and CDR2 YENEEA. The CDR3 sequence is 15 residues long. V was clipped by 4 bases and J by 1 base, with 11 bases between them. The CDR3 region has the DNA TGTGCCAGCAGCTCGCCTGACAGGAGCAATCAGCCCCAGCATTTT. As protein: CASSSPDRSNQPQHF.

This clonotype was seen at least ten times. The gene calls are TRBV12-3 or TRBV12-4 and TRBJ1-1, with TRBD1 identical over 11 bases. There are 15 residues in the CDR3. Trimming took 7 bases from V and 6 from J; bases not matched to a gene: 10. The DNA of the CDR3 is TGTGCCAGCACCCGCCCCGGGACAGGGGGGGCTGAAGCTTTCTTT. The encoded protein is CASTRPGTGGAEAFF.

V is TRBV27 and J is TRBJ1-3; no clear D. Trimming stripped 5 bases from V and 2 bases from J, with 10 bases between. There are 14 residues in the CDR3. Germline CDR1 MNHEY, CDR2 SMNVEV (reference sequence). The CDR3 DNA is TGTGCCAGCAGTGTCGCGAACGCTGGAAACACCATATATTTT. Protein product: CASSVANAGNTIYF.

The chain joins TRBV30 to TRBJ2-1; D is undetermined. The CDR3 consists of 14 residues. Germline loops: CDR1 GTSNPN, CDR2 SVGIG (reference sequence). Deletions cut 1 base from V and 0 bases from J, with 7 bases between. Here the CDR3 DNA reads TGTGCCTGGAGTGGAGAGTCCTCCTACAATGAGCAGTTCTTC. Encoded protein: CAWSGESSYNEQFF.

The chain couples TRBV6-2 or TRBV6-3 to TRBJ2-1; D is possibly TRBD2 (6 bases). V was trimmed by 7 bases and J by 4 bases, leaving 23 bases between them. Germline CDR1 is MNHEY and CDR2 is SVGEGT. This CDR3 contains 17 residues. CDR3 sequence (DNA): TGTGCCAGCACCCCGGAGGGGACGGGGGTGGGGTACAATGAGCAGTTCTTC. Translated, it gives CASTPEGTGVGYNEQFF.

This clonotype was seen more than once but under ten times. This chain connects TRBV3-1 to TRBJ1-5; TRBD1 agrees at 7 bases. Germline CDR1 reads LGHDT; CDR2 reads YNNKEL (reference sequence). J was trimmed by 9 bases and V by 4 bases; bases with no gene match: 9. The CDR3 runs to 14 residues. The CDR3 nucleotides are TGTGCCAGCAGCCCTGGACAGGTCAGGGGGCCCCAGCATTTT. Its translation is CASSPGQVRGPQHF.

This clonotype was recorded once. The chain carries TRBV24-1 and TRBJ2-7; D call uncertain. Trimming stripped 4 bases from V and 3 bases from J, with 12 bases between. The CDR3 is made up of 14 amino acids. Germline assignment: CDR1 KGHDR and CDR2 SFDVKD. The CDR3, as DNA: TGTGCCACCAGTGACCCGCTTGGCGGCTACGAGCAGTACTTC. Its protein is CATSDPLGGYEQYF.

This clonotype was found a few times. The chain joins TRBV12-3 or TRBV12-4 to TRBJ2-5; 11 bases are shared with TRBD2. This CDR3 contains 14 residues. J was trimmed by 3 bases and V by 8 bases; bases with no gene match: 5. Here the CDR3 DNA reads TGTGCCAGCGGAAGTAGCGGGGGGGAAGAGACCCAGTACTTC. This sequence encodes CASGSSGGEETQYF.

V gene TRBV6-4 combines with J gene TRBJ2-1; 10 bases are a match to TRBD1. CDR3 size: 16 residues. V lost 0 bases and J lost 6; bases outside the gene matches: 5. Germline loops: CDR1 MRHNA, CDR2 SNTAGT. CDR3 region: CASSDSPDRGSNEQFF. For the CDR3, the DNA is TGTGCCAGCAGTGACTCCCCGGACAGGGGGTCCAATGAGCAGTTCTTC.

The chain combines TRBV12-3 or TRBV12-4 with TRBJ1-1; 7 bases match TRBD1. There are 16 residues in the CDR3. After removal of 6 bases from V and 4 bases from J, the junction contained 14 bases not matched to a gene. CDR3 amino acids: CASSQTRQGDGTEAFF. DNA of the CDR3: TGTGCCAGCAGCCAAACCCGGCAGGGGGACGGCACTGAAGCTTTCTTT.

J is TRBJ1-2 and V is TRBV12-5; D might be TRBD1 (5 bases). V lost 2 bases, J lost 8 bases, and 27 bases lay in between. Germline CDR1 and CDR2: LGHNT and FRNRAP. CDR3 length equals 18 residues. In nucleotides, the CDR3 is TGTGCTAGTGGTTTGTGGGCAGGGACCAAGCTCCTGATTTGGGGCTACACCTTC. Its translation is CASGLWAGTKLLIWGYTF.

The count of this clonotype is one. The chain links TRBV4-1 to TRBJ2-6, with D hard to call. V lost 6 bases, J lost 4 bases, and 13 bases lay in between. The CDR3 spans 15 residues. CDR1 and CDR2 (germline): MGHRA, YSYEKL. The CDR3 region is CASSRSPVGANVLTF. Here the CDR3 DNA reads TGCGCCAGCAGTCGAAGTCCGGTCGGGGCCAACGTCCTGACTTTC.

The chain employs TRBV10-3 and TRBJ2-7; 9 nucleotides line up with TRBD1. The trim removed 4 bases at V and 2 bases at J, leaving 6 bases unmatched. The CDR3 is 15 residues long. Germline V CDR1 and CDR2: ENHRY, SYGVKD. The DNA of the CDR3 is TGTGCCATCAGTGGAAAACACAGGGGGCCCTACGAGCAGTACTTC. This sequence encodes CAISGKHRGPYEQYF.

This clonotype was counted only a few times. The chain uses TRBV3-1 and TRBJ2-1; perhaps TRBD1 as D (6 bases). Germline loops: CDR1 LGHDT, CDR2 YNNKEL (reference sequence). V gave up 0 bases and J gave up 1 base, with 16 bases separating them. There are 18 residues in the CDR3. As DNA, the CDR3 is TGTGCCAGCAGCCAAGATAAGACAGGCCCTCTTTCCTACAATGAGCAGTTCTTC. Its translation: CASSQDKTGPLSYNEQFF.

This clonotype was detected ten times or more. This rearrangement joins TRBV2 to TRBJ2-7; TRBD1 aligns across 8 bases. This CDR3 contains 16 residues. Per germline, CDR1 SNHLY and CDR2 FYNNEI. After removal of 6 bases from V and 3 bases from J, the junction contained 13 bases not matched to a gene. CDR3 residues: CASSEDRAQTNYEQYF. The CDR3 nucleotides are TGTGCCAGCAGCGAGGACAGGGCGCAAACCAACTACGAGCAGTACTTC.